These 30 T cell receptor beta chains share one sample of origin, sequenced in a study of blood T cell repertoires in COVID-19. Data came from immunoSEQ multiplex PCR; TCRdb stores just in-frame clones and leaves some out. The sample lists 100,000 to 150,000 clones, approximately 82% occurring once. The sequencing sample was made of peripheral blood. These receptors all come from an elderly man with active or convalescent COVID-19.

The chain employs TRBV5-4 and TRBJ2-5; 7 bases align to TRBD1. After removal of 4 bases from V and 1 base from J, the junction contained 10 bases not matched to a gene. CDR1 is SGHNT and CDR2 is YYREEE in the germline V gene (reference sequence). This CDR3 spans 16 amino acids. The CDR3 protein is CASSPYLGTVQETQYF. CDR3 sequence (DNA): TGTGCCAGCAGCCCATACCTAGGGACAGTCCAAGAGACCCAGTACTTC.

V is TRBV15 and J is TRBJ1-6; 8 bases line up with TRBD1. V lost 6 bases, J lost 8 bases, and 9 bases stayed unmatched. CDR3 length equals 15 residues. Germline CDR1 is LNHNV and CDR2 is YYDKDF (reference sequence). CDR3 region: CATSPRTGWDSPLHF. CDR3 sequence (DNA): TGTGCCACCAGTCCAAGGACAGGGTGGGATTCACCCCTCCACTTT.

V usage is TRBV9 and J usage is TRBJ1-2, with unresolved D. CDR3 size: 13 residues. V dropped 0 bases and J dropped 8 bases, with 11 bases sitting between them. CDR1 and CDR2 (germline): SGDLS, YYNGEE. Here the CDR3 reads CASSVEDLRGYTF. CDR3 in DNA: TGTGCCAGCAGCGTAGAAGACTTGCGAGGCTACACCTTC.

This chain uses TRBV2 with TRBJ1-2; TRBD1 might be the D (5 bases). CDR1 and CDR2 from the germline V gene are SNHLY and FYNNEI. Trimming removed 6 bases at V and 5 bases at J, with 13 bases between. This CDR3 has 13 residues. CDR3 bases: TGTGCCAGCAGCGAACCCGACAGATATGGCTACACCTTC. Amino acids: CASSEPDRYGYTF.

The CDR3 region has the DNA TGTGCCAGCTCACCACCAAATGACAGGGGTGGCTATGGCTACACCTTC. Its translation: CASSPPNDRGGYGYTF. The chain couples TRBV18 to TRBJ1-2; the match to TRBD1 covers 8 bases. CDR1 is KGHSH and CDR2 is LQKENI in the germline V gene. This CDR3 has 16 amino acids. J was trimmed by 4 bases and V by 0 bases; bases with no gene match: 7. Drawing the rest from reference TRBV18 and TRBJ1-2, the complete variable domain is NAGVMQNPRHLVRRRGQEARLRCSPMKGHSHVYWYRQLPEEGLKFMVYLQKENIIDESGMPKERFSAEFPKEGPSILRIQQVVRGDSAAYFCASSPPNDRGGYGYTFGSGTRLTVV.

The chain recombines TRBV7-2 with TRBJ2-3; no definite D call. V was shortened by 0 bases and J by 2 bases, with 9 bases between the two germline ends. CDR1 is SGHTA and CDR2 is FQGNSA in the germline V gene. This CDR3 has 15 amino acids. The DNA of the CDR3 is TGTGCCAGCAGCTTAGCCTACCACCCCACAGATACGCAGTATTTT. Its protein product is CASSLAYHPTDTQYF.

The chain links TRBV7-2 to TRBJ2-7, with 8 bases identical to TRBD1. The CDR3 covers 15 residues. The trim removed 5 bases at V and 2 bases at J, leaving 8 bases unmatched. Germline CDR1 and CDR2: SGHTA and FQGNSA. The CDR3 protein is CASSRPDRGTYEQYF. CDR3 sequence (DNA): TGTGCCAGCAGCCGTCCTGACAGGGGCACCTACGAGCAGTACTTC.

Of note for this clone: At one end, the junction sequence differs from germline, possibly due to a read error. CDR3 in amino acids: CASSLVPGTELF. DNA for the CDR3: TGTGCCAGCAGCTTAGTTCCTGGGACTGAACTCTTC. The chain couples TRBV11-2 to TRBJ2-1; tentatively, D is TRBD2 (6 bases). CDR3 length equals 12 residues. Germline values: CDR1 SGHAT, CDR2 FQNNGV. The variable domain in full, completed from reference TRBV11-2 and TRBJ2-1, reads EAGVAQSPRYKIIEKRQSVAFWCNPISGHATLYWYQQILGQGPKLLIQFQNNGVVDDSQLPKDRFSAERLKGVDSTLKIQPAKLEDSAVYLCASSLVPGTELFGPGTRLTVL.

The V gene is TRBV28, the J gene TRBJ1-1; D gene ambiguous. This CDR3 comprises 14 residues. Germline CDR1 and CDR2: MDHEN and SYDVKM. The germline V and J ends were trimmed by 1 base and 1 base, with 7 bases remaining between them. CDR3 loop: CASSLFAGNTEAFF. CDR3 sequence (DNA): TGTGCCAGCAGTTTATTTGCCGGGAACACTGAAGCTTTCTTT.

The chain carries TRBV29-1 and TRBJ2-3; 10 bases align to TRBD2. Germline CDR1 and CDR2: SQVTM and ANQGSEA. The CDR3 extends over 14 amino acids. V gave up 6 bases and J gave up 1 base; unmatched junction bases: 4. The CDR3 coding sequence is TGCAGCGTGTTCGGGACTAGCGGCACAGATACGCAGTATTTT. This codes for CSVFGTSGTDTQYF.

This clone was seen more than once but under ten times. Germline is not matched at one junction end, which may reflect a read error. V and J are TRBV18 and TRBJ2-3; 11 positions agree with TRBD2. The germline V gene has CDR1 KGHSH and CDR2 LQKENI. CDR3 length: 16 amino acids. Here the CDR3 DNA reads TGTGCCAGCTCCCCACTAGCGGGGGACGTCACAGATACGCAGTATTTT. As protein: CASSPLAGDVTDTQYF.

CDR3 residues: CASSLAPGNNQPQHF. The DNA of the CDR3 is TGCGCCAGCAGCTTGGCCCCCGGGAACAATCAGCCCCAGCATTTT. This chain links TRBV5-1 with TRBJ1-5, with D unclear. Between the trimmed V and J ends, which lost 0 bases and 3 bases, there was a span of 10 bases. CDR3 length equals 15 residues. In germline, CDR1 is SGHRS, CDR2 YFSETQ.

This clone was seen just once. The rearrangement uses TRBV7-3 and TRBJ2-1; 8 bases are a match to TRBD2. CDR1 is SGHTA, CDR2 FQGTGA, per germline. Trimming took 4 bases from V and 5 from J; bases not matched to a gene: 1. The CDR3 consists of 13 residues. The CDR3 sequence: CASSWGLDNEQFF. CDR3 DNA: TGTGCCAGCAGCTGGGGACTAGACAATGAGCAGTTCTTC.

The genes are TRBV19 and TRBJ2-7, with D tentatively TRBD2 (6 bases). V shed 1 base and J shed 0 bases, with 13 bases lying between them. The CDR3 is 16 residues long. The germline V gene encodes CDR1 LNHDA and CDR2 SQIVND (reference sequence). This CDR3 is CASSIAVEGSSYEQYF. The CDR3 DNA reads TGTGCCAGTAGTATAGCGGTGGAGGGGAGCTCCTACGAGCAGTACTTC.

J is TRBJ2-7 and V is TRBV19, with 10 positions matching TRBD1. Germline V gene lookup returns CDR1 LNHDA and CDR2 SQIVND (reference sequence). This CDR3 is 13 amino acids long. V was clipped by 3 bases and J by 4 bases; unmatched bases: 0. The CDR3 loop is CASSMGQGYEQYF. CDR3 bases: TGTGCCAGTAGTATGGGACAGGGGTACGAGCAGTACTTC.

The chain links TRBV6-5 to TRBJ1-2; D gene ambiguous. This CDR3 is built from 13 residues. The germline V gene has CDR1 MNHEY and CDR2 SVGAGI. Trimming took 5 bases from V and 5 from J, leaving 12 bases between them. DNA for the CDR3: TGTGCCAGCAGTCACCCAGAGACTTATGGCTACACCTTC. Protein sequence: CASSHPETYGYTF.

This clone was recorded only once. The CDR3 nucleotides are TGTGCCATCAGTGAAGGTCGGGCAGGGAAGGAGACTGAAGCTTTCTTT. Translation gives CAISEGRAGKETEAFF. The rearrangement uses TRBV10-3 and TRBJ1-1; perhaps TRBD1 as D (5 bases). The CDR3 runs to 16 residues. Germline CDR1 is ENHRY and CDR2 is SYGVKD. The V gene lost 3 bases and the J gene lost 5 bases, with 19 bases spanning the gap.

The chain employs TRBV2 and TRBJ1-6; 12 bases map to TRBD1. V gave up 6 bases and J gave up 9 bases; unmatched junction bases: 3. CDR1 is SNHLY and CDR2 is FYNNEI in the germline V gene. The CDR3 totals 14 residues. The CDR3 DNA follows: TGTGCCAGCAGGGGACAGGGGGCGGCTTCACCCCTCCACTTT. Translated, it gives CASRGQGAASPLHF.

The chain couples TRBV19 to TRBJ2-3, with D tentatively TRBD1 (7 bases). Germline values: CDR1 LNHDA, CDR2 SQIVND (reference sequence). The length of the CDR3 is 17 residues. With 6 bases removed from V and 0 bases from J, the gap between germline ends came to 19 bases. This CDR3 reads CASRTYSTGTSTDTQYF. The CDR3 nucleotides are TGTGCCAGTAGGACTTATTCGACAGGGACTAGCACAGATACGCAGTATTTT.

The chain combines TRBV30 with TRBJ1-5, with TRBD1 as a possible D gene (5 bases). This CDR3 is built from 14 residues. V lost 2 bases and J 7 bases, leaving 15 bases between the germline ends. The germline V gene encodes CDR1 GTSNPN and CDR2 SVGIG (reference sequence). CDR3: CAWSTKQGEQPQHF. The CDR3 region has the DNA TGTGCCTGGAGTACGAAGCAGGGTGAGCAGCCCCAGCATTTT.

V usage is TRBV7-3 and J usage is TRBJ2-3; 8 bases align to TRBD2. The ends lost 1 base at V and 0 bases at J; junction bases unmatched: 3. The CDR3 has 16 amino acids. The germline V gene encodes CDR1 SGHTA and CDR2 FQGTGA. The CDR3 reads CASSLKRGPSTDTQYF. For the CDR3, the DNA is TGTGCCAGCAGCTTAAAGCGGGGGCCGAGCACAGATACGCAGTATTTT.

This clone has a handful of counts. The chain couples TRBV18 to TRBJ2-7, with D possibly being TRBD2 (6 bases). This CDR3 is built from 15 residues. Per the germline V gene, CDR1 is KGHSH and CDR2 is LQKENI. Trimming removed 1 base at V and 7 bases at J, with 17 bases between. The CDR3 protein is CASSPRRDGEGEQYF. In DNA form, the CDR3 reads TGTGCCAGCTCACCACGGAGGGATGGAGAGGGGGAGCAGTACTTC.

CDR3 amino acids: CAISEPGQGSETQYF. CDR3 nucleotides: TGTGCCATCAGTGAACCAGGACAGGGATCAGAGACCCAGTACTTC. The chain uses TRBV10-3 and TRBJ2-5, with 8 bases lining up with TRBD1. This CDR3 region has 15 residues. Germline V gene sequence: CDR1 ENHRY, CDR2 SYGVKD. Trimming took 3 bases from V and 4 from J; bases not matched to a gene: 7.

This clone turned up a few times. The CDR3 DNA is TGTGCCAGCAATCACGTCCCGGGGAACTATGGCTACACCTTC. As protein: CASNHVPGNYGYTF. The V gene is TRBV7-9, the J gene TRBJ1-2; no firm D call. This CDR3 comprises 14 residues. Germline CDR1 reads SEHNR; CDR2 reads FQNEAQ (reference sequence). V was clipped by 7 bases and J by 2 bases, with 14 bases between them.

In this sample, this clone turned up once. The CDR3 spells CASGPGFLGSNEKLFF. The CDR3 nucleotides are TGTGCTAGTGGCCCAGGGTTCCTGGGTTCTAATGAAAAACTGTTTTTT. The chain links TRBV12-5 to TRBJ1-4; a weak D match, TRBD1 (5 bases). This CDR3 comprises 16 residues. Germline V gene lookup returns CDR1 LGHNT and CDR2 FRNRAP. V was cut by 6 bases and J by 3 bases, with 17 bases left in between.

The genes are TRBV28 and TRBJ1-4; D gene uncertain. The CDR3 extends over 15 amino acids. V was shortened by 2 bases and J by 5 bases, with 12 bases between the two germline ends. The V gene's germline CDR1 is MDHEN and CDR2 SYDVKM. CDR3 DNA sequence: TGTGCCAGCAGTTTAGCGTTCGCCCGCAATGAAAAACTGTTTTTT. Protein sequence: CASSLAFARNEKLFF.

The chain is built from TRBV7-8 and TRBJ2-5; TRBD2 matches at 8 bases. Germline assignment: CDR1 SGHVS and CDR2 FQNEAQ. This CDR3 has 13 amino acids. V shed 3 bases, J shed 4 bases, and the junction held 1 base outside the gene matches. CDR3 sequence: CASSFSGVETQYF. The CDR3 coding sequence is TGTGCCAGCAGCTTTAGCGGGGTAGAGACCCAGTACTTC.

CDR3: CASSAGQGGGYTF. The DNA of the CDR3 is TGTGCCAGCAGCGCGGGACAGGGAGGTGGCTACACCTTC. The chain recombines TRBV25-1 with TRBJ1-2, with TRBD1 matching 9 bases. This CDR3 is built from 13 residues. J was trimmed by 7 bases and V by 6 bases; bases with no gene match: 6. Germline CDR1 is MGHDK and CDR2 is SYGVNS.

This rearrangement joins TRBV29-1 to TRBJ2-7; a possible D gene is TRBD2 (5 bases). The CDR3 contains 12 residues. Trimming took 7 bases from V and 0 from J, leaving 10 bases between them. Germline V gives CDR1 SQVTM, CDR2 ANQGSEA. Written as DNA, the CDR3 is TGCAGCGGTATGGGGAGCTCCTACGAGCAGTACTTC. It specifies CSGMGSSYEQYF.

The V call is TRBV4-3, the J call TRBJ1-2; D unclear. Germline V gene data show CDR1 as LGHNA and CDR2 as YSLEER. This CDR3 region has 17 residues. V shed 0 bases and J shed 8 bases, with 22 bases lying between them. In DNA, the CDR3 is TGCGCCAGCAGCCAAGATTTTGGTGCCGGCGGGGTTTGGGGCTACACCTTC. Its protein product is CASSQDFGAGGVWGYTF.